A selection of T cell receptor beta chains follows, all from one sample in a study of blood T cell repertoires in COVID-19. Data came from immunoSEQ multiplex PCR; TCRdb stores just in-frame clones and leaves some out. The table lists 540,000 or so clones, 85% to 90% of them singletons, with less than 9% in the top ten. Sequencing was done on a sample of peripheral blood. The receptors stem from a woman between 45 and 65 years old with COVID-19, enrolled during active disease. CDR3s include the opening cysteine and the closing phenylalanine or tryptophan. A D gene is named only where the DNA matches it firmly. Not every row has a clone size; where given, it reads once, few, many or a size class.

J gene: TRBJ2-7; D gene: .; V gene: TRBV10-1; clone size: .; CDR3 DNA: TGCGCCAGCAGTGACGGGTCCTACGAGCAGTACTTC; CDR3 protein: CASSDGSYEQYF
J gene: TRBJ1-4; D gene: .; V gene: TRBV9; clone size: .; CDR3 DNA: TGTGCCAGCAGCGCTAAGGGGTTTTATCCTGAAAAACTGTTTTTT; CDR3 protein: CASSAKGFYPEKLFF
J gene: TRBJ2-7; D gene: TRBD1; V gene: TRBV18; clone size: once; CDR3 DNA: TGTGCCAGCTCACCATCGGGGACAGGAACCTACGAGCAGTACTTC; CDR3 protein: CASSPSGTGTYEQYF
J gene: TRBJ1-5; D gene: .; V gene: TRBV28; clone size: .; CDR3 DNA: TGTGCCAGCAGTTTATCAGAGGTGGCACAGCCCCAGCATTTT; CDR3 protein: CASSLSEVAQPQHF
J gene: TRBJ1-4; D gene: .; V gene: TRBV13; clone size: .; CDR3 DNA: TGTGCCAGCAGCTTAGCCGAGGGCTTTGGTGAAAAACTGTTTTTT; CDR3 protein: CASSLAEGFGEKLFF
J gene: TRBJ2-7; D gene: TRBD1; V gene: TRBV5-6; clone size: once; CDR3 DNA: TGTGCCAGCAGCTGGGACAGAAGCTCCTACGAGCAGTACTTC; CDR3 protein: CASSWDRSSYEQYF
J gene: TRBJ1-2; D gene: .; V gene: TRBV30; clone size: .; CDR3 DNA: TGTGCCTGGAGTCTAGGGGGCTATGGCTACACCTTC; CDR3 protein: CAWSLGGYGYTF
J gene: TRBJ2-2; D gene: TRBD1; V gene: TRBV24-1; clone size: .; CDR3 DNA: TGTGCCACCGGGGCACAGGGGGCGCCCACCGGGGAGCTGTTTTTT; CDR3 protein: CATGAQGAPTGELFF
J gene: TRBJ1-1; D gene: .; V gene: TRBV27; clone size: .; CDR3 DNA: TGTGCCAGCAGATCCGGCGGAGGGATCCCATACACTGAAGCTTTCTTT; CDR3 protein: CASRSGGGIPYTEAFF
J gene: TRBJ1-4; D gene: .; V gene: TRBV7-9; clone size: .; CDR3 DNA: TGTGCCAGCAGCTTAGGGGCGGGCTTCGATGAAAAACTGTTTTTT; CDR3 protein: CASSLGAGFDEKLFF
J gene: TRBJ2-3; D gene: TRBD2; V gene: TRBV30; clone size: .; CDR3 DNA: TGTGCCTGGAGTAGCGGGGGGACAACAGATACGCAGTATTTT; CDR3 protein: CAWSSGGTTDTQYF
J gene: TRBJ1-2; D gene: TRBD1; V gene: TRBV9; clone size: .; CDR3 DNA: TGTGCCAGCAGCCCAGGGACAGGGGATGGCTACACCTTC; CDR3 protein: CASSPGTGDGYTF
J gene: TRBJ2-5; D gene: .; V gene: TRBV6-1; clone size: few; CDR3 DNA: TGTGCCAGCAGTGAACTAGCAAGTACAGAGACCCAGTACTTC; CDR3 protein: CASSELASTETQYF
J gene: TRBJ2-7; D gene: TRBD2; V gene: TRBV10-3; clone size: .; CDR3 DNA: TGTGCCACCGTGAGAGAGCGGGGAGGTGAGCAGTACTTC; CDR3 protein: CATVRERGGEQYF
J gene: TRBJ1-2; D gene: TRBD1; V gene: TRBV5-1; clone size: .; CDR3 DNA: TGCGCCAGCAGCTTCGGGATTGGTGTCAGGGGGGATTTCGGCTATGGCTACACCTTC; CDR3 protein: CASSFGIGVRGDFGYGYTF
J gene: TRBJ1-2; D gene: TRBD1; V gene: TRBV12-3/TRBV12-4; clone size: .; CDR3 DNA: TGTGCCAGCACCCGGACAGGGGTTGCTGGCTACACCTTC; CDR3 protein: CASTRTGVAGYTF
J gene: TRBJ2-3; D gene: .; V gene: TRBV7-9; clone size: .; CDR3 DNA: TGTGCCAGCAGCCGGACAGTTACACTCACAGATACGCAGTATTTT; CDR3 protein: CASSRTVTLTDTQYF
J gene: TRBJ2-4; D gene: .; V gene: TRBV5-6; clone size: .; CDR3 DNA: TGTGCCAGCAGCTTGGGCCAACGGGACATTCAGTACTTC; CDR3 protein: CASSLGQRDIQYF
J gene: TRBJ1-1; D gene: .; V gene: TRBV10-2; clone size: .; CDR3 DNA: TGCGCCAGCACCTGGCGTCGGGGGAACACTGAAGCTTTCTTT; CDR3 protein: CASTWRRGNTEAFF
J gene: TRBJ2-3; D gene: TRBD2; V gene: TRBV4-2; clone size: .; CDR3 DNA: TGTGCCAGCAGCTATACACTAGCGATTGGCACAGATACGCAGTATTTT; CDR3 protein: CASSYTLAIGTDTQYF
J gene: TRBJ2-5; D gene: TRBD1; V gene: TRBV6-2/TRBV6-3; clone size: few; CDR3 DNA: TGTGCCAGCAGTACTTACAGGGGTGAGACCCAGTACTTC; CDR3 protein: CASSTYRGETQYF
J gene: TRBJ2-5; D gene: .; V gene: TRBV5-1; clone size: .; CDR3 DNA: TGCGCCAGCAAGGTGACAGGCCAAGAGACCCAGTACTTC; CDR3 protein: CASKVTGQETQYF
J gene: TRBJ2-7; D gene: TRBD2; V gene: TRBV7-9; clone size: .; CDR3 DNA: TGTGCCAGCAGCTTAGTTAGCGGGGGGCCTAGCGAGCAGTACTTC; CDR3 protein: CASSLVSGGPSEQYF
J gene: TRBJ2-2; D gene: .; V gene: TRBV24-1; clone size: .; CDR3 DNA: TGTGCCACCAGTGTCCCCCCCGGGGGGGAGCTGTTTTTT; CDR3 protein: CATSVPPGGELFF
J gene: TRBJ2-1; D gene: TRBD2; V gene: TRBV24-1; clone size: .; CDR3 DNA: TGTGCCACCAGTGATGTCGGGGGGGGAAATAACAATGAGCAGTTCTTC; CDR3 protein: CATSDVGGGNNNEQFF
J gene: TRBJ1-3; D gene: .; V gene: TRBV29-1; clone size: .; CDR3 DNA: TGCAGCGTTGAAGAATTTGGGGCCGTACCTGGAAACACCATATATTTT; CDR3 protein: CSVEEFGAVPGNTIYF
J gene: TRBJ1-5; D gene: TRBD1; V gene: TRBV19; clone size: .; CDR3 DNA: TGTGCCAGTAGTCAGGGGGTACAGGGACAGCCCCAGCATTTT; CDR3 protein: CASSQGVQGQPQHF
J gene: TRBJ1-1; D gene: TRBD1; V gene: TRBV2; clone size: .; CDR3 DNA: TGTGCCAGCAGTGAATACCGGACAGGGCCGAACACTGAAGCTTTCTTT; CDR3 protein: CASSEYRTGPNTEAFF
J gene: TRBJ2-4; D gene: .; V gene: TRBV7-2; clone size: .; CDR3 DNA: TGTGCCAGCAGCCCTGGTTATGCTGAGGACATTCAGTACTTC; CDR3 protein: CASSPGYAEDIQYF
J gene: TRBJ1-2; D gene: TRBD1; V gene: TRBV4-1; clone size: .; CDR3 DNA: TGCGCCAGCAGCCAAGATTTTGGACAGGGGAGCGGCTACACCTTC; CDR3 protein: CASSQDFGQGSGYTF
J gene: TRBJ1-2; D gene: .; V gene: TRBV3-1/TRBV3-2; clone size: .; CDR3 DNA: TGTGCCAGCACCTCAAGCGAAGGATATTATGGCTACACCTTC; CDR3 protein: CASTSSEGYYGYTF
J gene: TRBJ2-1; D gene: TRBD2; V gene: TRBV3-1/TRBV3-2; clone size: once; CDR3 DNA: TGTGCCAGCAGCCGACTAGCATCGAATGAGCAGTTCTTC; CDR3 protein: CASSRLASNEQFF
J gene: TRBJ1-2; D gene: .; V gene: TRBV6-5; clone size: .; CDR3 DNA: TGTGCCAGCAGTAAACAGGGCTATGGCTACACCTTC; CDR3 protein: CASSKQGYGYTF
J gene: TRBJ2-3; D gene: TRBD2; V gene: TRBV4-2; clone size: .; CDR3 DNA: TGTGCCAGCAGCAAAGATTGGGCTAGCGGGGCGGCTTGGGATACGCAGTATTTT; CDR3 protein: CASSKDWASGAAWDTQYF
J gene: TRBJ1-1; D gene: .; V gene: TRBV7-9; clone size: many; CDR3 DNA: TGTGCCAGCAGCTTTAGGGGGAACACTGAAGCTTTCTTT; CDR3 protein: CASSFRGNTEAFF
J gene: TRBJ2-7; D gene: .; V gene: TRBV5-5; clone size: .; CDR3 DNA: TGTGCCAGCAGTATAACAGGCTACGAGCAGTACTTC; CDR3 protein: CASSITGYEQYF
J gene: TRBJ2-7; D gene: .; V gene: TRBV10-3; clone size: .; CDR3 DNA: TGTGCCATCAGTGACGCCAGGGCGGGGAACGAGCAGTACTTC; CDR3 protein: CAISDARAGNEQYF
J gene: TRBJ1-5; D gene: .; V gene: TRBV4-1; clone size: .; CDR3 DNA: TGCGCCAGCAGCCAAGATTTGGGGGCAGGGGTTAAACGCAATCAGCCCCAGCATTTT; CDR3 protein: CASSQDLGAGVKRNQPQHF
J gene: TRBJ2-7; D gene: TRBD1; V gene: TRBV9; clone size: once; CDR3 DNA: TGTGCCAGCAGCGTAGTGATTGGACAGGGTATCAACGAGCAGTACTTC; CDR3 protein: CASSVVIGQGINEQYF
J gene: TRBJ2-1; D gene: TRBD2; V gene: TRBV5-1; clone size: .; CDR3 DNA: TGCGCCAGCAGCCGGACTAGCGGGGGGCCCGAGTATGAGCAGTTCTTC; CDR3 protein: CASSRTSGGPEYEQFF
J gene: TRBJ1-2; D gene: TRBD1; V gene: TRBV28; clone size: .; CDR3 DNA: TGTGCCAGCAGTACAGGGGTAGTTAGCTATGGCTACACCTTC; CDR3 protein: CASSTGVVSYGYTF
J gene: TRBJ2-2; D gene: .; V gene: TRBV13; clone size: .; CDR3 DNA: TGTGCCAGCAGCCCACTAGCGAACACCGGGGAGCTGTTTTTT; CDR3 protein: CASSPLANTGELFF
J gene: TRBJ2-7; D gene: TRBD2; V gene: TRBV19; clone size: .; CDR3 DNA: TGTGCCAGTAGTTCTCCGGGACTAGCGGGAGAGCAGTACTTC; CDR3 protein: CASSSPGLAGEQYF
J gene: TRBJ2-7; D gene: .; V gene: TRBV4-1; clone size: .; CDR3 DNA: TGCGCCAGCAGCCAAGCAGACCCCGGGGAGCAGTACTTC; CDR3 protein: CASSQADPGEQYF
J gene: TRBJ2-7; D gene: .; V gene: TRBV11-2; clone size: .; CDR3 DNA: TGTGCCAGCAGCTTAAGCCGTACAGGATACGAGCAGTACTTC; CDR3 protein: CASSLSRTGYEQYF
J gene: TRBJ1-1; D gene: TRBD1; V gene: TRBV30; clone size: .; CDR3 DNA: TGTGCCTGGAGACCAATGACAGGGATGGCTTTCTTT; CDR3 protein: CAWRPMTGMAFF
J gene: TRBJ2-1; D gene: TRBD2; V gene: TRBV10-3; clone size: .; CDR3 DNA: TGTGCCATCAGTAACAGACTAGCGGGGGACAATGAGCAGTTCTTC; CDR3 protein: CAISNRLAGDNEQFF
J gene: TRBJ1-1; D gene: .; V gene: TRBV19; clone size: .; CDR3 DNA: TGTGCCAGTAGTTCCAGGGAAAGGAACACTGAAGCTTTCTTT; CDR3 protein: CASSSRERNTEAFF
J gene: TRBJ2-7; D gene: TRBD2; V gene: TRBV11-3; clone size: .; CDR3 DNA: TGTGCCAGCAGCTTAGTTGCGGGGGGGGCTATCATGTACGAGCAGTACTTC; CDR3 protein: CASSLVAGGAIMYEQYF
J gene: TRBJ2-3; D gene: TRBD2; V gene: TRBV7-7; clone size: once; CDR3 DNA: TGTGCCAGCAGCCCGGGACTAACAACGGATACGCAGTATTTT; CDR3 protein: CASSPGLTTDTQYF
J gene: TRBJ2-3; D gene: .; V gene: TRBV6-4; clone size: .; CDR3 DNA: TGTGCCAGCAGTGAAACGCGCGGCACAGATACGCAGTATTTT; CDR3 protein: CASSETRGTDTQYF
J gene: TRBJ2-3; D gene: .; V gene: TRBV3-1/TRBV3-2; clone size: .; CDR3 DNA: TGTGCCAGCAGCCAGGAGGACAGCACAGATACGCAGTATTTT; CDR3 protein: CASSQEDSTDTQYF
J gene: TRBJ1-4; D gene: TRBD1; V gene: TRBV28; clone size: .; CDR3 DNA: TGTGCCAGCAGTTTATCCAGGGGGCTTTTGGAAAAACTGTTTTTT; CDR3 protein: CASSLSRGLLEKLFF
J gene: TRBJ1-6; D gene: .; V gene: TRBV2; clone size: .; CDR3 DNA: TGTGCCAGCAGTACGGGGGGAAATTCACCCCTCCACTTT; CDR3 protein: CASSTGGNSPLHF
J gene: TRBJ2-7; D gene: TRBD2; V gene: TRBV3-1/TRBV3-2; clone size: .; CDR3 DNA: TGTGCCAGCAGTCCCAGCGGGGGGGCCTCCCTGGGGCAGTACTTC; CDR3 protein: CASSPSGGASLGQYF
J gene: TRBJ1-3; D gene: TRBD1; V gene: TRBV5-1; clone size: .; CDR3 DNA: TGCGCCAGCAGCGGACAGGGTGGCACTGGAAACACCATATATTTT; CDR3 protein: CASSGQGGTGNTIYF
J gene: TRBJ1-2; D gene: .; V gene: TRBV6-5; clone size: once; CDR3 DNA: TGTGCCAGCAGTTATCTGGGGGGGAACTATGGCTACACCTTC; CDR3 protein: CASSYLGGNYGYTF
J gene: TRBJ1-4; D gene: TRBD1; V gene: TRBV19; clone size: .; CDR3 DNA: TGTGCCAGCGCGCTAAAGACAGGGTGGAGTGAAAAACTGTTTTTT; CDR3 protein: CASALKTGWSEKLFF
J gene: TRBJ2-7; D gene: TRBD1; V gene: TRBV7-2; clone size: .; CDR3 DNA: TGTGCCAGCAGCCGTGGGACAGGGGGCAACGAGCAGTACTTC; CDR3 protein: CASSRGTGGNEQYF
J gene: TRBJ2-3; D gene: TRBD1; V gene: TRBV19; clone size: once; CDR3 DNA: TGTGCCAGTAGTATCCACCTTGACAGGGTTAGCACAGATACGCAGTATTTT; CDR3 protein: CASSIHLDRVSTDTQYF